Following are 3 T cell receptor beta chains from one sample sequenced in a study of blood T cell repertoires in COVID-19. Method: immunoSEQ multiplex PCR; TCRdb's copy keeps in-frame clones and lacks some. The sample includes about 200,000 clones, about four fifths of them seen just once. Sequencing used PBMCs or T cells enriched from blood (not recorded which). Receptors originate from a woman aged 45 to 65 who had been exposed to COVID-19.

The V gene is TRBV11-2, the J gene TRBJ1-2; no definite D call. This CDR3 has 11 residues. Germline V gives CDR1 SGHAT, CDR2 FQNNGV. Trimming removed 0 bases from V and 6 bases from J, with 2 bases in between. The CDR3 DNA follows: TGTGCCAGCAGCTTAGACGATGGCTACACCTTC. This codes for CASSLDDGYTF.

The CDR3 spells CATSTGTGGSGQPQHF. CDR3 DNA sequence: TGTGCCACCAGCACCGGAACAGGGGGCAGCGGCCAGCCCCAGCATTTT. V gene TRBV15 combines with J gene TRBJ1-5, with 9 bases matching TRBD1. The CDR3 totals 16 residues. Germline V gives CDR1 LNHNV, CDR2 YYDKDF (reference sequence). With 4 bases clipped from V and 7 bases from J, the junction kept 11 bases outside the gene matches.

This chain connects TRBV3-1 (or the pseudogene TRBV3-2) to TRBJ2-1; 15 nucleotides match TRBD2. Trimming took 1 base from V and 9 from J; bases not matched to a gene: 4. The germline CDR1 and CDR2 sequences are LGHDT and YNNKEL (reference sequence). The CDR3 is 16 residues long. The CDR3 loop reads CASSQGTSGGALEQFF. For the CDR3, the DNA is TGTGCCAGCAGCCAAGGGACTAGCGGGGGGGCCCTTGAGCAGTTCTTC.